Below are 31 T cell receptor beta chains sequenced from a single sample in a study of blood T cell repertoires in COVID-19. Profiled with immunoSEQ multiplex PCR; TCRdb holds only in-frame clones, not every one. The table includes around 370,000 clones, about nine tenths detected once. Material for sequencing was peripheral blood. These TCRs come from a woman aged 65 to 85 with COVID-19, enrolled during active disease.

V gene TRBV27 combines with J gene TRBJ1-2; 8 nucleotides align to TRBD1. This CDR3 is 12 amino acids long. Trimming took 8 bases from V and 8 from J; bases not matched to a gene: 7. The germline CDR1 and CDR2 sequences are MNHEY and SMNVEV (reference sequence). The chain's CDR3 is CASRQGAHGYTF. DNA for the CDR3: TGTGCCAGCCGTCAGGGGGCGCACGGCTACACCTTC.

The J gene is TRBJ1-1, the V gene TRBV11-2; D call uncertain. Trimming shortened V by 5 bases and J by 1 base, and 8 bases separated the two germline ends. The CDR3 spans 13 residues. The germline V gene has CDR1 SGHAT and CDR2 FQNNGV. The CDR3 coding sequence is TGTGCCAGCAGCGAAGACAAGAACACTGAAGCTTTCTTT. Translating gives CASSEDKNTEAFF.

This clone was observed a handful of times. The rearrangement joins TRBV5-4 to TRBJ1-6; a possible D gene is TRBD1 (5 bases). The germline V gene has CDR1 SGHNT and CDR2 YYREEE (reference sequence). V was trimmed by 0 bases and J by 4 bases, leaving 8 bases between them. The CDR3 consists of 15 residues. In DNA form, the CDR3 reads TGTGCCAGCAGCTTGGTTCAGGGTTATAATTCACCCCTCCACTTT. Its translation: CASSLVQGYNSPLHF.

This clone was observed a single time. The chain carries TRBV12-5 and TRBJ1-1; the D is unclear. This CDR3 spans 14 amino acids. Germline-derived CDR1 and CDR2 are LGHNT and FRNRAP. Trimming took off 2 bases at V and 1 base at J, with 8 bases between the two ends. The CDR3 DNA is TGTGCTAGTGGTTTGCCCCTTCGGAACACTGAAGCTTTCTTT. This sequence encodes CASGLPLRNTEAFF.

The genes are TRBV28 and TRBJ1-4, with D perhaps TRBD1 (5 bases). V was clipped by 1 base and J by 8 bases, with 14 bases between them. The CDR3 has 15 amino acids. CDR1 is MDHEN and CDR2 is SYDVKM in the germline V gene. The CDR3 sequence: CASSLSLAGNEKLFF. CDR3 sequence (DNA): TGTGCCAGCAGTTTATCTCTCGCAGGGAACGAAAAACTGTTTTTT.

The chain employs TRBV28 and TRBJ1-4; D perhaps matches TRBD1 (5 bases). Germline values: CDR1 MDHEN, CDR2 SYDVKM. Trimming shortened V by 7 bases and J by 8 bases, and 17 bases separated the two germline ends. CDR3 length equals 14 residues. The CDR3 protein is CASTSGGIGEKLFF. The CDR3 coding sequence is TGTGCCAGCACCTCGGGGGGAATCGGGGAAAAACTGTTTTTT.

The V gene is TRBV24-1, the J gene TRBJ1-5; the match to TRBD1 covers 10 bases. Germline CDR1 is KGHDR and CDR2 is SFDVKD. J was trimmed by 0 bases and V by 6 bases; bases with no gene match: 4. This CDR3 is built from 16 residues. The CDR3 bases are TGTGCCACCAGTCCTAGGACAGGGGGTAGCAATCAGCCCCAGCATTTT. Protein: CATSPRTGGSNQPQHF.

The chain joins TRBV5-1 to TRBJ1-2; TRBD1 aligns across 9 bases. With 4 bases clipped from V and 6 bases from J, the junction kept 4 bases outside the gene matches. CDR3 length equals 13 residues. In germline, CDR1 is SGHRS, CDR2 YFSETQ. The CDR3 here is CASSQGTGNGYTF. The CDR3 DNA is TGCGCCAGCAGCCAGGGGACAGGGAATGGCTACACCTTC.

In DNA, the CDR3 is TGTGCCAGCAGTTTAAAGTGGGGACAGGGGGCTTTCTTT. It encodes CASSLKWGQGAFF. V is TRBV12-3 or TRBV12-4 and J is TRBJ1-1, with 10 bases fitting TRBD1. The CDR3 is 13 amino acids. V shed 2 bases and J 11 bases; nucleotides not matched to a gene: 5.

The chain carries TRBV4-1 and TRBJ1-3; maybe TRBD1 (6 bases). This CDR3 has 17 residues. From germline, CDR1 is MGHRA and CDR2 YSYEKL. Trimming pared 2 bases from V and 0 bases from J, leaving 14 bases between. CDR3 sequence: CASSQFQGLPSGNTIYF. The CDR3 nucleotides read TGCGCCAGCAGCCAATTTCAGGGGTTACCCTCTGGAAACACCATATATTTT.

This sequence joins TRBV11-2 and TRBJ1-2, with 8 bases aligning to TRBD1. Germline V gene data show CDR1 as SGHAT and CDR2 as FQNNGV. Trimming removed 4 bases from V and 4 bases from J; junction bases left unmatched: 8. CDR3 length equals 15 residues. This chain's CDR3 is CASSSDRGGAYGYTF. The CDR3 DNA sequence: TGTGCCAGCAGCTCCGACAGGGGAGGAGCCTATGGCTACACCTTC.

The V call is TRBV5-1, the J call TRBJ2-2; TRBD2 matches at 8 bases. Trimming took 0 bases from V and 2 from J; bases not matched to a gene: 9. CDR1 is SGHRS, CDR2 YFSETQ, per germline. The CDR3 is made up of 18 amino acids. The CDR3 protein is CASSLAGGDGTNTGELFF. In nucleotides, the CDR3 is TGCGCCAGCAGCTTGGCCGGGGGGGACGGCACAAACACCGGGGAGCTGTTTTTT.

This clone came up once. This CDR3 is CAEPTGGNTIYF. The CDR3, as DNA: TGTGCCGAGCCGACGGGAGGAAACACCATATATTTT. The chain uses TRBV7-9 and TRBJ1-3; the D is unclear. Trimming removed 11 bases at V and 4 bases at J, with 12 bases between. The V gene's germline CDR1 is SEHNR and CDR2 FQNEAQ (reference sequence). The length of the CDR3 is 12 residues.

This chain connects TRBV7-9 to TRBJ1-2; the D gene is possibly TRBD1 (5 bases). The CDR3 has 14 residues. The germline V gene encodes CDR1 SEHNR and CDR2 FQNEAQ (reference sequence). The ends were cut back, 5 bases at V and 3 bases at J, with 13 bases in the middle. CDR3 bases: TGTGCCAGCAGCCCAGACGGCAGGGACTATGGCTACACCTTC. It translates to CASSPDGRDYGYTF.

This rearrangement joins TRBV11-2 to TRBJ1-2; the D is unclear. This CDR3 has 15 residues. Trimming pared 5 bases from V and 5 bases from J, leaving 18 bases between. Germline V gene lookup returns CDR1 SGHAT and CDR2 FQNNGV. CDR3 in amino acids: CASSAIREALYGYTF. CDR3 sequence (DNA): TGTGCCAGCAGCGCAATCCGGGAAGCTCTTTATGGCTACACCTTC.

The chain carries TRBV18 and TRBJ1-2, with 7 positions matching TRBD1. The CDR3 is made up of 14 amino acids. CDR1 and CDR2 (germline): KGHSH, LQKENI. Unmatched junction bases numbered 7, after V lost 3 bases and J lost 6 bases. Here the CDR3 reads CASSPTTGKDGYTF. The CDR3 DNA sequence: TGTGCCAGCTCACCGACGACAGGGAAAGATGGCTACACCTTC.

This chain joins TRBV4-3 and TRBJ2-2; D perhaps matches TRBD2 (6 bases). Germline V gives CDR1 LGHNA, CDR2 YSLEER. V lost 0 bases, J lost 4 bases, and 12 bases lay in between. CDR3 length: 16 amino acids. CDR3 loop: CASSQEGGAATGELFF. The CDR3 region has the DNA TGCGCCAGCAGCCAAGAGGGCGGGGCGGCCACCGGGGAGCTGTTTTTT.

A single count supports this clone. The chain links TRBV6-6 to TRBJ1-4; D may be TRBD1 (6 bases). Trimming took off 6 bases at V and 8 bases at J, with 19 bases between the two ends. The CDR3 contains 15 residues. The germline V gene encodes CDR1 MNHNY and CDR2 SVGAGI (reference sequence). CDR3 loop: CASSYVGRGGEKLFF. The CDR3 DNA is TGTGCCAGCAGCTACGTGGGCAGGGGTGGGGAAAAACTGTTTTTT.

This sequence joins TRBV19 and TRBJ2-1, with 8 bases lining up with TRBD1. The germline V gene encodes CDR1 LNHDA and CDR2 SQIVND (reference sequence). The J segment lost 6 bases and the V segment lost 7 bases, leaving 8 bases of the junction unmatched. There are 14 residues in the CDR3. This CDR3 is CASNPGQEFNEQFF. DNA for the CDR3: TGTGCCAGTAACCCGGGACAGGAGTTCAATGAGCAGTTCTTC.

For the CDR3, the DNA is TGTGCCAGCATTGGACAGGACACCGGGGAGCTGTTTTTT. Amino acids: CASIGQDTGELFF. The rearrangement joins TRBV2 to TRBJ2-2; 7 nucleotides match TRBD1. From germline, CDR1 is SNHLY and CDR2 FYNNEI. The CDR3 loop spans 13 amino acids. The V and J ends lost 7 bases and 3 bases, in that order; junction bases with no gene match: 2.

The chain carries TRBV6-5 and TRBJ1-4, with 11 bases fitting TRBD1. Germline trimming cut 4 bases from V and 7 bases from J; bases unmatched to any gene: 5. CDR3 length equals 15 residues. Germline CDR1 reads MNHEY; CDR2 reads SVGAGI. CDR3 in DNA: TGTGCCAGCAGTTGGACAGGGGGCGGCGGTGAAAAACTGTTTTTT. This gives the protein CASSWTGGGGEKLFF.

This clone has only one observation. The V and J genes are TRBV3-1 (or the pseudogene TRBV3-2) and TRBJ1-2; 7 bases match TRBD1. V was clipped by 3 bases and J by 5 bases; unmatched bases: 6. The CDR3 has 14 residues. Germline CDR1 LGHDT, CDR2 YNNKEL (reference sequence). CDR3 nucleotide sequence: TGTGCCAGCAGCCATCTCACAGGGGAATATGGCTACACCTTC. This sequence encodes CASSHLTGEYGYTF.

A few counts support this clone. The chain couples TRBV5-8 to TRBJ1-6, with no clear D. The germline V gene has CDR1 SGHTS and CDR2 YDEGEE. V was trimmed by 4 bases and J by 9 bases, leaving 8 bases between them. CDR3 size: 12 residues. CDR3 protein: CASSRGLSPLHF. The CDR3 bases are TGTGCCAGCAGCCGAGGGCTTTCACCCCTCCACTTT. Supplemented by reference TRBV5-8 and TRBJ1-6, the full variable domain reads EAGVTQSPTHLIKTRGQQATLRCSPISGHTSVYWYQQALGLGLQFLLWYDEGEERNRGNFPPRFSGRQFPNYSSELNVNALELEDSALYLCASSRGLSPLHFGNGTRLTVT.

J is TRBJ2-3 and V is TRBV19, with TRBD2 matching 8 bases. The ends lost 6 bases at V and 5 bases at J; junction bases unmatched: 7. The CDR3 covers 14 residues. In germline, CDR1 is LNHDA, CDR2 SQIVND (reference sequence). CDR3 in DNA: TGTGCCAGTAGCCCCGGGGGGGGCGAAGATACGCAGTATTTT. It codes for CASSPGGGEDTQYF.

This sequence joins TRBV20-1 and TRBJ2-1; no reliable D call. This CDR3 spans 11 amino acids. V was trimmed by 5 bases and J by 2 bases, leaving 4 bases between them. Germline V gene sequence: CDR1 DFQATT, CDR2 SNEGSKA (reference sequence). The CDR3 DNA is TGCAGTGCTGGCCCCTACAATGAGCAGTTCTTC. This translates into CSAGPYNEQFF.

The gene calls are TRBV7-9 and TRBJ2-7; D is possibly TRBD2 (5 bases). From germline, CDR1 is SEHNR and CDR2 FQNEAQ (reference sequence). Deletions cut 5 bases from V and 5 bases from J, with 10 bases between. CDR3 length: 12 residues. CDR3 region: CASSHPGNEQYF. For the CDR3, the DNA is TGTGCCAGCAGCCATCCGGGAAACGAGCAGTACTTC.

The chain employs TRBV6-5 and TRBJ1-6; no reliable D call. The germline V gene encodes CDR1 MNHEY and CDR2 SVGAGI. Trimming took 6 bases from V and 2 from J, leaving 8 bases between them. This CDR3 is 14 amino acids long. This chain's CDR3 is CASSAVTYNSPLHF. Written as DNA, the CDR3 is TGTGCCAGCAGCGCAGTGACCTATAATTCACCCCTCCACTTT.

This clone was recorded only once. This sequence joins TRBV19 and TRBJ2-7; D is perhaps TRBD1 (5 bases). The CDR3 is 14 residues long. V was shortened by 5 bases and J by 0 bases, with 11 bases between the two germline ends. Germline V gives CDR1 LNHDA, CDR2 SQIVND (reference sequence). The DNA for the CDR3 is TGTGCCAGTAGTCCACAGGCGAGCTCCTACGAGCAGTACTTC. Protein: CASSPQASSYEQYF.

The chain combines TRBV7-9 with TRBJ1-1; 8 bases fit TRBD1. Germline CDR1 SEHNR, CDR2 FQNEAQ (reference sequence). The length of the CDR3 is 16 residues. The ends lost 5 bases at V and 0 bases at J; junction bases unmatched: 8. This chain's CDR3 is CASSPRQGTMNTEAFF. The CDR3 DNA is TGTGCCAGCAGCCCGAGACAGGGGACAATGAACACTGAAGCTTTCTTT.

The chain couples TRBV2 to TRBJ1-1; D uncertain. There are 13 residues in the CDR3. Trimming took 9 bases from V and 1 from J, leaving 12 bases between them. Germline V gene data show CDR1 as SNHLY and CDR2 as FYNNEI. CDR3 coding DNA: TGTGCCAGATCGAGGGCGGAGAACACTGAAGCTTTCTTT. Its translation: CARSRAENTEAFF.

V is TRBV6-5 and J is TRBJ2-7, with D unclear. With 0 bases removed from V and 7 bases from J, the gap between germline ends came to 4 bases. Germline V CDR1 and CDR2: MNHEY, SVGAGI. CDR3 length: 11 residues. The DNA of the CDR3 is TGTGCCAGCAGTTACTCCACTGAGCAGTACTTC. The encoded protein is CASSYSTEQYF.